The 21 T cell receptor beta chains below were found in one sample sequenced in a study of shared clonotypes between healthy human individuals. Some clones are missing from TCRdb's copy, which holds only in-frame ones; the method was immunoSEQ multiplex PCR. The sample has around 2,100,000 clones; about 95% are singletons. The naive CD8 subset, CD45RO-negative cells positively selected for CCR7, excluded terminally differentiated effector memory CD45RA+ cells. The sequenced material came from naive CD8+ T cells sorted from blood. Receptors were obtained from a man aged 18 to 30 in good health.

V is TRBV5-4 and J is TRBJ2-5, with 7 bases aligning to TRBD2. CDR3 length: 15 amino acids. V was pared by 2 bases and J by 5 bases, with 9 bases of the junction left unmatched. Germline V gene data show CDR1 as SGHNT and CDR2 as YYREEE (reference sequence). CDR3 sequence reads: CASSFWSGTGETQYF. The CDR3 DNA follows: TGTGCCAGCAGCTTTTGGAGCGGGACGGGGGAGACCCAGTACTTC.

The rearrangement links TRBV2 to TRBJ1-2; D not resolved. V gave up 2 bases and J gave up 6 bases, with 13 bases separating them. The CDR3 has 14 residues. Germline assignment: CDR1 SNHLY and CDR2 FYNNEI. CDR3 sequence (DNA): TGTGCCAGCAGTGAATTCCAGGTCGAGCATGGCTACACCTTC. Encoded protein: CASSEFQVEHGYTF.

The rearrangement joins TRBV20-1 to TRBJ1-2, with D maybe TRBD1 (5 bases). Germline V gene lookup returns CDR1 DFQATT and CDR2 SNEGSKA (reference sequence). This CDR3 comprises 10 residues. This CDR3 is CRGVDYGYTF. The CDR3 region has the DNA TGCAGAGGGGTTGACTATGGCTACACCTTC.

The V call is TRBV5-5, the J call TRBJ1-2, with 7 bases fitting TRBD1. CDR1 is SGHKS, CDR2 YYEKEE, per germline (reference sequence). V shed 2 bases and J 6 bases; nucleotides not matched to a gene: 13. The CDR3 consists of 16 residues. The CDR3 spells CASSLPGQPLEDGYTF. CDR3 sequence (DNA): TGTGCCAGCAGCTTACCGGGACAGCCTCTCGAGGATGGCTACACCTTC.

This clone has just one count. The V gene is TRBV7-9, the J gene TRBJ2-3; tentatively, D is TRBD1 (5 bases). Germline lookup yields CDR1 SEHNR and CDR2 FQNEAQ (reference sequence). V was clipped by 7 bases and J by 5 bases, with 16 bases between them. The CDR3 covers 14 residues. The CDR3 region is CASNSPEQGDTQYF. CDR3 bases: TGTGCCAGCAACTCCCCGGAGCAGGGAGATACGCAGTATTTT.

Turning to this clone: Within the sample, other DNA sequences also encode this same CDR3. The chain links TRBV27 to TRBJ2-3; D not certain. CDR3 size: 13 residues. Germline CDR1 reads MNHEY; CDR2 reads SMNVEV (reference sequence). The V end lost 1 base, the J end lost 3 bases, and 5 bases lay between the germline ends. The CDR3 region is CASSLWATDTQYF. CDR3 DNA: TGTGCCAGCAGTTTATGGGCGACAGATACGCAGTATTTT.

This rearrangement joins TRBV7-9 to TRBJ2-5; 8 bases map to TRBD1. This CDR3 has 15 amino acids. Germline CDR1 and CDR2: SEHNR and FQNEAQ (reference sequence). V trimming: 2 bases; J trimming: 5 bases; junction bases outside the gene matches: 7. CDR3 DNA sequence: TGTGCCAGCAGCTTACTAGGGACAGGCCTCGAGACCCAGTACTTC. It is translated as CASSLLGTGLETQYF. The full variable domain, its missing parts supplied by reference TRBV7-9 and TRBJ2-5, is DTGVSQNPRHKITKRGQNVTFRCDPISEHNRLYWYRQTLGQGPEFLTYFQNEAQLEKSRLLSDRFSAERPKGSFSTLEIQRTEQGDSAMYLCASSLLGTGLETQYFGPGTRLLVL.

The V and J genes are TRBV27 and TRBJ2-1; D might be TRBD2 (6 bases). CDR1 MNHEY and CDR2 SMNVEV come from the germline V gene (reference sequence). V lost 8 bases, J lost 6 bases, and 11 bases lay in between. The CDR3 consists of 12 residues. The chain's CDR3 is CASRRGFNEQFF. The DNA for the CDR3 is TGTGCCAGCCGTCGGGGGTTCAATGAGCAGTTCTTC.

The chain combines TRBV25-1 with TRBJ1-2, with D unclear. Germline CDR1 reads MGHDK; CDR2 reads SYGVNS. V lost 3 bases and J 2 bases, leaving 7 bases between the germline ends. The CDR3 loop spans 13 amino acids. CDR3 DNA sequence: TGTGCCAGCAGTGATTTACGGAACTATGGCTACACCTTC. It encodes CASSDLRNYGYTF.

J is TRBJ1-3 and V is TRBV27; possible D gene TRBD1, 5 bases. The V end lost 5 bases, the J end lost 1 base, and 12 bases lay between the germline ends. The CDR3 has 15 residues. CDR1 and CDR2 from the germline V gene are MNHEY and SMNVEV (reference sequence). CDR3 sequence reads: CASSLAGPSGNTIYF. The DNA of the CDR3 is TGTGCCAGCAGTCTCGCGGGACCGTCTGGAAACACCATATATTTT.

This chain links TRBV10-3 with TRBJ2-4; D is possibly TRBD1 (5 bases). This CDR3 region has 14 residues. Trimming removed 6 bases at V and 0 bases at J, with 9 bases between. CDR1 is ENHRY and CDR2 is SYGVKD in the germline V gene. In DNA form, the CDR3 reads TGTGCCATCAGCGACAGTTTAGCCAAAAACATTCAGTACTTC. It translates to CAISDSLAKNIQYF.

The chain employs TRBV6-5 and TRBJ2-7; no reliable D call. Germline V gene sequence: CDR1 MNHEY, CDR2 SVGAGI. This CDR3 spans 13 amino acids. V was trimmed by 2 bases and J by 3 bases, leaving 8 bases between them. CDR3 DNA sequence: TGTGCCAGCAGTTACCAGGCTAGCTACGAGCAGTACTTC. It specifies CASSYQASYEQYF.

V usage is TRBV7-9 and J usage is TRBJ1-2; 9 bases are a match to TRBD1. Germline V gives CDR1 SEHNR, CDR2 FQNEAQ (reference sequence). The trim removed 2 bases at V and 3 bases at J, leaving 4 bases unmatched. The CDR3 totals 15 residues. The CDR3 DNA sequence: TGTGCCAGCAGCTTAACAGGGGGCCCTGACTATGGCTACACCTTC. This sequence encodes CASSLTGGPDYGYTF.

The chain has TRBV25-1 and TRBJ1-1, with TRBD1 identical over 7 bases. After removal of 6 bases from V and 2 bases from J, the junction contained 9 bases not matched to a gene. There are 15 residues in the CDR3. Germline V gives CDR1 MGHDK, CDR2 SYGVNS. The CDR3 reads CASRKSGQVNTEAFF. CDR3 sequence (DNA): TGTGCCAGCAGAAAGTCAGGACAGGTAAACACTGAAGCTTTCTTT.

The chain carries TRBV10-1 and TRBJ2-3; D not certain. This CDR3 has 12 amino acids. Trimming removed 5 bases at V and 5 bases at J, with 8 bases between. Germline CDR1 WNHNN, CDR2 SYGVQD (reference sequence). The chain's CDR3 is CASSHDGDTQYF. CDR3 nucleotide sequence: TGCGCCAGCAGTCATGACGGAGATACGCAGTATTTT.

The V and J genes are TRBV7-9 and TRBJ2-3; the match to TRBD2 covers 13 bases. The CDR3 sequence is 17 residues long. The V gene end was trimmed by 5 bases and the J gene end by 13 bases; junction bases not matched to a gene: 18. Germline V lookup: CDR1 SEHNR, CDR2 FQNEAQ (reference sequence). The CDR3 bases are TGTGCCAGCAGCAGGCACGGACTAGCGGGAGAAGCTGTAGGAGAGTATTTT. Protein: CASSRHGLAGEAVGEYF.

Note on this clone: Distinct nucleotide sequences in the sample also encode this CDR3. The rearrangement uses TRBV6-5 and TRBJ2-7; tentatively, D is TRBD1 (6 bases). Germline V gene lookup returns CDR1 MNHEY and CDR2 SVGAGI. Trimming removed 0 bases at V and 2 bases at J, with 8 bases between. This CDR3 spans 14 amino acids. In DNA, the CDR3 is TGTGCCAGCAGTTACTCACAGGGCCCCTACGAGCAGTACTTC. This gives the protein CASSYSQGPYEQYF.

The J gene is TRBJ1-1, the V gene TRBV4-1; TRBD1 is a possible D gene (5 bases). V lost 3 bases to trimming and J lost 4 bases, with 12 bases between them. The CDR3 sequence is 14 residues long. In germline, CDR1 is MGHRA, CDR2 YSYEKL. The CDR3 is CASSHSTRGTEAFF. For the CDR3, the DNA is TGCGCCAGCAGCCACAGTACTAGGGGCACTGAAGCTTTCTTT.

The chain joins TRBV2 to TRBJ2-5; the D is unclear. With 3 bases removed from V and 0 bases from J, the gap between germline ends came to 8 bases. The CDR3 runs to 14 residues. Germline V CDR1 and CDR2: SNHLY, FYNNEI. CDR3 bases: TGTGCCAGCAGTGACACCAAGTACCAAGAGACCCAGTACTTC. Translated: CASSDTKYQETQYF.

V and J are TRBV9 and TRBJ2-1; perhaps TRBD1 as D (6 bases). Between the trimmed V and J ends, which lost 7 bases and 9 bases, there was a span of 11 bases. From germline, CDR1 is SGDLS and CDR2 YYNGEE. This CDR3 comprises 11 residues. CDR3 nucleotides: TGTGCCAGCGGTACAGGGATTGAGCAGTTCTTC. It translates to CASGTGIEQFF.

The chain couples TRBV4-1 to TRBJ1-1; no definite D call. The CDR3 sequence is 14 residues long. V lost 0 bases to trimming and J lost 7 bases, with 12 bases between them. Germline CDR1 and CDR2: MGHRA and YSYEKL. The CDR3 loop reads CASSQDNLQFEAFF. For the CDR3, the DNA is TGCGCCAGCAGCCAAGATAATTTACAGTTTGAAGCTTTCTTT.